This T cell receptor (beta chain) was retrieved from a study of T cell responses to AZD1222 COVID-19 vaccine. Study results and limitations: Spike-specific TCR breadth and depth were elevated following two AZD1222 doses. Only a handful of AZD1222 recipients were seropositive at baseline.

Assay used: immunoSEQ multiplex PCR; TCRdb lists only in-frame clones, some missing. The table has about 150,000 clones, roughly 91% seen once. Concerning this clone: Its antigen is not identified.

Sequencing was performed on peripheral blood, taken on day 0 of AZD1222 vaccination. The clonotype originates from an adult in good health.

The CDR3 here is CASSEESGTNIRTDTQYF. The DNA for the CDR3 is TGTGCCAGCAGTGAAGAGTCGGGGACTAATATAAGGACAGATACGCAGTATTTT. The chain links TRBV2 to TRBJ2-3; 7 nucleotides align to TRBD2. Per the germline V gene, CDR1 is SNHLY and CDR2 is FYNNEI. Germline trimming cut 1 base from V and 3 bases from J; bases unmatched to any gene: 13. The CDR3 loop spans 18 amino acids.